The 23 T cell receptor beta chains below all came from one sample that was sequenced in a study of CD8+CD57+ T cells in acquired aplastic anemia. TCR beta VDJ and CDR3 profiles were obtained from a genomic DNA template. Each CDR3 protein is one row after TCRdb ran MiXCR on the reads. The table shows about 190,000 distinct CDR3 sequences, with approximately 49% occurring only once. Sequencing was done on a sample of sorted CD4+, CD8+, or CD8+CD57+ T cells (not recorded which) from PBMCs. These receptors all stem from a human donor in good health, serving as a control.

A note on this clonotype: Since no conserved phenylalanine or tryptophan closes the CDR3, a read error is the likely cause. No DNA is shown, since the ends of the CDR3 on it are uncertain; the CDR3 is the one TCRdb lists. The rearrangement links TRBV12-3 or TRBV12-4 to TRBJ2-7; the table's D call, TRBD1, has no DNA check behind it. The CDR3 length equals 8 residues, ends included. The CDR3 loop reads CASSERDS.

Turning to this clonotype: A junction boundary mismatches the germline segment, possibly from a read error. V gene TRBV7-6 combines with J gene TRBJ2-4; perhaps TRBD2 as D (6 bases). The CDR3 totals 15 residues. CDR1 SGHVS and CDR2 FNYEAQ come from the germline V gene. CDR3 residues: CASSPSSGVANIQYF. The CDR3 DNA reads TGTGCTAGCAGCCCTTCGTCGGGGGTTGCGAACATTCAGTACTTC.

J is TRBJ1-2 and V is TRBV7-8, with TRBD1 matching 7 bases. The CDR3 sequence is 14 residues long. The junction had 10 bases not matched to a gene; V was cut back by 6 bases and J by 6 bases. Germline V gene sequence: CDR1 SGHVS, CDR2 FQNEAQ. The CDR3 bases are TGTGCCAGCAGTCAACCCGGGACAGAGAATGGCTACACCTTC. This encodes CASSQPGTENGYTF.

This clonotype was picked up many times. This chain joins TRBV6-5 and TRBJ2-7; D unresolved. Deletions cut 6 bases from V and 2 bases from J, with 11 bases between. This CDR3 region has 13 residues. The germline V gene encodes CDR1 MNHEY and CDR2 SVGAGI. The CDR3, as DNA: TGTGCCAGCAGCAACGGGTTCACCTACGAGCAGTACTTC. Its protein is CASSNGFTYEQYF.

This chain's CDR3 is CATSRVARTDTQYF. For the CDR3, the DNA is TGTGCCACCAGCAGAGTCGCACGTACAGATACGCAGTATTTT. The rearrangement joins TRBV15 to TRBJ2-3; no clear D. Looked up from germline, CDR1 is LNHNV and CDR2 is YYDKDF (reference sequence). The CDR3 sequence is 14 residues long. V was clipped by 1 base and J by 3 bases, with 8 bases between them. Complete variable domain (other parts from reference TRBV15 and TRBJ2-3): DAMVIQNPRYQVTQFGKPVTLSCSQTLNHNVMYWYQQKSSQAPKLLFHYYDKDFNNEADTPDNFQSRRPNTSFCFLDIRSPGLGDTAMYLCATSRVARTDTQYFGPGTRLTVL.

The J gene is TRBJ1-6, the V gene TRBV5-1; TRBD1 matches at 7 bases. Germline lookup yields CDR1 SGHRS and CDR2 YFSETQ. The CDR3 totals 14 residues. The trim removed 6 bases at V and 3 bases at J, leaving 3 bases unmatched. The CDR3 here is CASKGAFYNSPLHF. The CDR3 region has the DNA TGCGCCAGCAAGGGGGCTTTCTATAATTCACCCCTCCACTTT.

This clonotype was counted at least ten times. V usage is TRBV11-2 and J usage is TRBJ2-1, with 10 nucleotides matching TRBD2. The ends lost 1 base at V and 2 bases at J; junction bases unmatched: 2. There are 16 residues in the CDR3. The germline gives CDR1 SGHAT, CDR2 FQNNGV. CDR3 residues: CASSLGSGGAYNEQFF. Written as DNA, the CDR3 is TGTGCCAGCAGCTTAGGGAGCGGGGGGGCCTACAATGAGCAGTTCTTC.

The gene calls are TRBV15 and TRBJ2-3; D is perhaps TRBD1 (6 bases). Germline values: CDR1 LNHNV, CDR2 YYDKDF (reference sequence). V dropped 0 bases and J dropped 2 bases, with 18 bases sitting between them. This CDR3 has 18 amino acids. CDR3 amino acids: CATSRDLGDRYLTDTQYF. DNA of the CDR3: TGTGCCACCAGCAGAGATCTGGGCGACAGGTACCTCACAGATACGCAGTATTTT.

The chain couples TRBV19 to TRBJ2-3, with 8 positions matching TRBD2. CDR3 size: 16 residues. J lost 0 bases, V lost 6 bases, and 8 bases had no gene match. The germline V gene has CDR1 LNHDA and CDR2 SQIVND (reference sequence). The CDR3 is CASSGGASVSTDTQYF. In DNA form, the CDR3 reads TGTGCCAGTAGCGGGGGGGCCTCGGTGAGCACAGATACGCAGTATTTT.

In this sample, this clonotype turned up a few times. The V call is TRBV5-1, the J call TRBJ1-4, with 7 bases identical to TRBD1. Germline CDR1 reads SGHRS; CDR2 reads YFSETQ. V was clipped by 1 base and J by 13 bases; unmatched bases: 7. The CDR3 is 13 amino acids. CDR3 sequence (DNA): TGCGCCAGCAGCTTGACAGGGGTGAATGGACTGTTTTTT. Protein product: CASSLTGVNGLFF.

This rearrangement joins TRBV7-2 to TRBJ2-3; D perhaps matches TRBD2 (7 bases). Trimming stripped 5 bases from V and 4 bases from J, with 16 bases between. The CDR3 totals 15 residues. From germline, CDR1 is SGHTA and CDR2 FQGNSA. The CDR3 DNA reads as TGTGCCAGCAGCGCGGGAAAGGGGGGGGCAGATACGCAGTATTTT. Encoded protein: CASSAGKGGADTQYF.

This clonotype was observed a handful of times. J is TRBJ2-6 and V is TRBV27; 13 bases agree with TRBD2. CDR3 size: 19 residues. Losses at the gene ends were 6 bases for V and 0 bases for J; bases not matched to a gene: 8. Germline loops: CDR1 MNHEY, CDR2 SMNVEV (reference sequence). In nucleotides, the CDR3 is TGTGCCAGCAGCCCAAGGGGACTAGCGGGGTTCTCTGGGGCCAACGTCCTGACTTTC. Translating it yields CASSPRGLAGFSGANVLTF.

This clonotype was recorded only once. A read error is likely, as this CDR3 ends without the conserved phenylalanine or tryptophan. The DNA is left out, because the CDR3 cannot be placed on it with certainty; the CDR3 is given as TCRdb lists it. This chain connects TRBV7-2 to TRBJ2-5; the table assigns TRBD1, which was not confirmed against the DNA. Counting both end residues, the CDR3 totals 9 amino acids. Germline V gene lookup returns CDR1 SGHTA and CDR2 FQGNSA. The CDR3 is CASSRRQGV.

This clonotype was counted a few times. V is TRBV4-3 and J is TRBJ2-1, with D perhaps being TRBD1 or TRBD2 (6 bases each). Germline loops: CDR1 LGHNA, CDR2 YSLEER. This CDR3 is built from 14 residues. V was clipped by 0 bases and J by 10 bases, with 13 bases between them. As DNA, the CDR3 is TGCGCCAGCAGCCAAGATAGGGGGGCTCTGGAGCAGTTCTTC. Encoded protein: CASSQDRGALEQFF.

V and J are TRBV29-1 and TRBJ2-1; a possible D gene is TRBD2 (6 bases). Trimming stripped 4 bases from V and 9 bases from J, with 13 bases between. Germline assignment: CDR1 SQVTM and CDR2 ANQGSEA. The CDR3 contains 12 residues. Here the CDR3 DNA reads TGCAGCGTTGTTGGAGGGTGGGGTGAGCAGTTCTTC. It yields the protein CSVVGGWGEQFF.

A note on this clonotype: A read error may be the cause here, since a much bigger clone is one base away. This chain links TRBV6-5 with TRBJ2-6, with TRBD1 identical over 8 bases. The CDR3 loop spans 18 amino acids. The germline gives CDR1 MNHEY, CDR2 SVGAGI. In nucleotides, the CDR3 is TGTGCCAGCAATTACACTACAGGGGGTGGCGCTGGGGCCAACGTCCTGACTTTC. It translates to CASNYTTGGGAGANVLTF.

The chain joins TRBV19 to TRBJ1-1, with D tentatively TRBD1 (5 bases). This CDR3 has 16 amino acids. CDR1 and CDR2 (germline): LNHDA, SQIVND (reference sequence). V was pared by 6 bases and J by 1 base, with 18 bases between. For the CDR3, the DNA is TGTGCCAGTAGGGCGGTTGTTAGCGGGGGGAACACTGAAGCTTTCTTT. Translation: CASRAVVSGGNTEAFF.

This clonotype was counted only a few times. V usage is TRBV9 and J usage is TRBJ1-2; D not resolved. This CDR3 comprises 14 residues. Germline V lookup: CDR1 SGDLS, CDR2 YYNGEE. Trimming shortened V by 0 bases and J by 4 bases, and 10 bases separated the two germline ends. CDR3 bases: TGTGCCAGCAGCGTAGATGACGGTCTCTATGGCTACACCTTC. Translation gives CASSVDDGLYGYTF.

The chain combines TRBV14 with TRBJ2-5; D is tentatively TRBD1 or TRBD2 (6 bases each). Germline V gene lookup returns CDR1 SGHDN and CDR2 FVKESK. Trimming removed 4 bases at V and 4 bases at J, with 16 bases between. The CDR3 consists of 15 residues. CDR3 sequence reads: CASSRGTSGGETQYF. CDR3 DNA: TGTGCCAGCAGCCGCGGGACAAGCGGAGGAGAGACCCAGTACTTC.

Comment on this clonotype: A read error may produce the germline difference seen at one junction end. The V call is TRBV5-5, the J call TRBJ2-3; the match to TRBD2 covers 8 bases. The CDR3 sequence is 17 residues long. Germline V CDR1 and CDR2: SGHKS, YYEKEE (reference sequence). The CDR3 DNA reads as TGCGCCAGCAGCTTGGACGGGAGGGGGGGTGGCACAGATACGCAGTATTTT. Its translation is CASSLDGRGGGTDTQYF.

Remarks on this clonotype: Germline and junction disagree at one end, which may indicate a read error. The J gene is TRBJ2-1, the V gene TRBV7-3; 15 bases agree with TRBD2. The CDR3 extends over 16 amino acids. From germline, CDR1 is SGHTA and CDR2 FQGTGA. CDR3 in amino acids: CASSYGTSGGIDEQFF. The CDR3 nucleotides are TGCGCCAGCAGCTATGGGACTAGCGGGGGGATCGATGAGCAGTTCTTC.

Only a few counts were recorded for this clonotype. The J gene is TRBJ2-7, the V gene TRBV20-1, with 11 bases identical to TRBD1. The CDR3 length is 16 residues. The germline CDR1 and CDR2 sequences are DFQATT and SNEGSKA (reference sequence). The CDR3 is CSPGQGGGLADYEQYV. The CDR3 DNA reads as TGCAGCCCGGGACAGGGGGGAGGACTAGCTGACTACGAGCAGTACGTC.

This clonotype has at least ten counts. The chain has TRBV10-2 and TRBJ2-7; 9 bases match TRBD1. V dropped 7 bases and J dropped 7; count of bases not matched to a gene: 8. Germline V gene lookup returns CDR1 WSHSY and CDR2 SAAADI. The CDR3 loop spans 13 amino acids. As DNA, the CDR3 is TGCGCCAGCAACGCCGGGACAGGGCATGAGCAGTACTTC. Translated: CASNAGTGHEQYF.